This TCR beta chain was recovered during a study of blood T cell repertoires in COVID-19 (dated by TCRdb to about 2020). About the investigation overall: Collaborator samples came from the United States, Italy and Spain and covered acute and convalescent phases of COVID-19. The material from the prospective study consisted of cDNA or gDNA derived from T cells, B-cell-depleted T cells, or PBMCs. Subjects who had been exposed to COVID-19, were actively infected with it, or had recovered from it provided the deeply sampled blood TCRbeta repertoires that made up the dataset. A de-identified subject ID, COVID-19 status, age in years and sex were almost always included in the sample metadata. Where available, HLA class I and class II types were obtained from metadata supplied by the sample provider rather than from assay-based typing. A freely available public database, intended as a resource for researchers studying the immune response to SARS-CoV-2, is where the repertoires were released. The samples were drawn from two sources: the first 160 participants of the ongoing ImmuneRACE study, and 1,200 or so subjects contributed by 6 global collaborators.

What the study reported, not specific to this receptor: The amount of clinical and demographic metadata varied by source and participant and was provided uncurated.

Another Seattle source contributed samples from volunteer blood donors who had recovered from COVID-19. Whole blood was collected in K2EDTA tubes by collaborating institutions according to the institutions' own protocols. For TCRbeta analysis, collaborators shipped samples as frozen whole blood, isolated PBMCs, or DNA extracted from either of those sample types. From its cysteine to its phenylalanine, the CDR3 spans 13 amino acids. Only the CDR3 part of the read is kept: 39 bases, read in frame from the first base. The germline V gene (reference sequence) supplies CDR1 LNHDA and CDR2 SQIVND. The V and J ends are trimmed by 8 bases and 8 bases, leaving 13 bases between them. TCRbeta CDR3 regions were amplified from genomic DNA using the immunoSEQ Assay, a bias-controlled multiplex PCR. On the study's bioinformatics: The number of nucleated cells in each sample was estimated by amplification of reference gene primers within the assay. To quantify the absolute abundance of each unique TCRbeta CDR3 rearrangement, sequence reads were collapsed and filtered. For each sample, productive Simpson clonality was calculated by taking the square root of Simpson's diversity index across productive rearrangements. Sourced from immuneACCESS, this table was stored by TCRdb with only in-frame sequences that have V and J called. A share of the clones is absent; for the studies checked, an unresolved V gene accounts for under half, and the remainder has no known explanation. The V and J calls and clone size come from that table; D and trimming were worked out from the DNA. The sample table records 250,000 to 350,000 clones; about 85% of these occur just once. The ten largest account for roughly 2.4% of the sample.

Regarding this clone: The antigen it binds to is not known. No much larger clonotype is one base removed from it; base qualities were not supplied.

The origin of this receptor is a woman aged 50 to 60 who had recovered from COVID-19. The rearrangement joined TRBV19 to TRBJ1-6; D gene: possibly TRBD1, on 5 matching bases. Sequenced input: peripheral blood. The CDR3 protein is CASGPRGYSPLHF. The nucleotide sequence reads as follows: TGTGCCAGTGGGCCAAGGGGCTATTCACCCCTCCACTTT.